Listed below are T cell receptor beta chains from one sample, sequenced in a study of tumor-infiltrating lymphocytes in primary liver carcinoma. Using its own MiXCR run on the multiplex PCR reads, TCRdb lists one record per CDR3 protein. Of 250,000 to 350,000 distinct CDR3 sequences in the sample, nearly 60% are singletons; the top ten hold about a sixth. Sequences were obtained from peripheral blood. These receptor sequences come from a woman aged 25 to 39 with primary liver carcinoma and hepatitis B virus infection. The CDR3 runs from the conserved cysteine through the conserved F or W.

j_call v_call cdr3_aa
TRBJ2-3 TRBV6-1 CASSAPSGISTDTQYF
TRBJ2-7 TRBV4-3 CASSSWTGLNYEQYF
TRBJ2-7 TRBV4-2 CTSSARARGESLEQYF
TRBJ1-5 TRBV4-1 CASSLRRDSNQPQHF
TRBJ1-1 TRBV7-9 CASSYSVIRGDTEAFF
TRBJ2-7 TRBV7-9 CASSQRDRSFYEQYF
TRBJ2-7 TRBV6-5 CASGLLREQYF
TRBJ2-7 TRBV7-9 CASSLVGQGLRSYEQYF
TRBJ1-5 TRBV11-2 CANSLTGQGSNQPQRF
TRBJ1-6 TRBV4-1 CTSSQGNSPLHF
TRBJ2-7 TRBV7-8 CASSLAPGYEQYF
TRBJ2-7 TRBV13 CASNSPDTAGVSYEQYF
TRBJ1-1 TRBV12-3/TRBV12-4 CASTTDLGIRAFF
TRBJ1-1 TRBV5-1 CASGVGQGIGAEAFF
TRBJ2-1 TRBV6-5 CASSIHSRTYNEQFF
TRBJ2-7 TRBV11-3 CANSFAQGYEQYF
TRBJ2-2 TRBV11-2 CASSVGAGGKLLF
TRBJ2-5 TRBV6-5 CASSSAEALGAQYF